The 21 T cell receptor beta chains below all came from one sample that was sequenced in a study of PD-1 blockade in classical Hodgkin lymphoma. Clones were read by immunoSEQ multiplex PCR, and TCRdb kept only the in-frame ones, dropping some. Among 15,000 to 20,000 clones listed, 84% were seen once. Specified time point: newly diagnosed, previously untreated cHL patient sample. Sequencing was performed on peripheral blood mononuclear cells (PBMCs). The receptors were sampled from a human donor with classical Hodgkin lymphoma.

The CDR3 DNA is TGTGCCAGCAGCCCCACAGATACGCAGTATTTT. Translating it yields CASSPTDTQYF. The chain uses TRBV7-8 and TRBJ2-3; no reliable D call. Trimming took 5 bases from V and 2 from J, leaving 2 bases between them. Germline assignment: CDR1 SGHVS and CDR2 FQNEAQ. The CDR3 has 11 residues.

This chain connects TRBV9 to TRBJ2-1; 9 bases agree with TRBD1. This CDR3 region has 15 residues. Germline V gene lookup returns CDR1 SGDLS and CDR2 YYNGEE. J lost 4 bases, V lost 0 bases, and 2 bases had no gene match. As DNA, the CDR3 is TGTGCCAGCAGCGTAGACGGGACAGGGTACAATGAGCAGTTCTTC. As protein: CASSVDGTGYNEQFF. Based on the CDR3 plus reference TRBV9 and TRBJ2-1, the full variable domain is DSGVTQTPKHLITATGQRVTLRCSPRSGDLSVYWYQQSLDQGLQFLIQYYNGEERAKGNILERFSAQQFPDLHSELNLSSLELGDSALYFCASSVDGTGYNEQFFGPGTRLTVL.

This clone has a handful of counts. The chain couples TRBV13 to TRBJ2-7, with 11 bases that match TRBD1. V shed 4 bases and J 3 bases; nucleotides not matched to a gene: 5. Germline V gene data show CDR1 as PRHDT and CDR2 as FYEKMQ (reference sequence). The length of the CDR3 is 15 residues. The CDR3 region is CASSSWTGGIYEQYF. As DNA, the CDR3 is TGTGCCAGCAGCTCATGGACAGGGGGCATCTACGAGCAGTACTTC.

This chain uses TRBV11-2 with TRBJ2-3; D may be TRBD1 or TRBD2 (5 bases each). This CDR3 spans 17 amino acids. Germline V gives CDR1 SGHAT, CDR2 FQNNGV. With 4 bases removed from V and 4 bases from J, the gap between germline ends came to 21 bases. The CDR3 here is CASSSRATAGLSDTQYF. The CDR3 nucleotides read TGTGCCAGCAGCTCGAGGGCTACGGCAGGGCTCTCAGATACGCAGTATTTT.

The V call is TRBV6-6, the J call TRBJ2-2; unclear D gene. The CDR3 has 15 amino acids. V lost 2 bases, J lost 6 bases, and 13 bases lay in between. Looked up from germline, CDR1 is MNHNY and CDR2 is SVGAGI (reference sequence). Written as DNA, the CDR3 is TGTGCCAGCAGTTACCGATCACGGAGAGCCGGGGAGCTGTTTTTT. It codes for CASSYRSRRAGELFF.

The chain employs TRBV5-4 and TRBJ2-2; 10 bases map to TRBD1. The CDR3 length is 16 residues. J gave up 2 bases and V 3 bases, and 4 bases lay outside the gene matches. Per germline, CDR1 SGHNT and CDR2 YYREEE (reference sequence). The CDR3: CASSSGQGPNTGELFF. Written as DNA, the CDR3 is TGTGCCAGCAGCTCGGGACAGGGGCCCAACACCGGGGAGCTGTTTTTT. The full variable domain, in which reference TRBV5-4 and TRBJ2-2 provide the parts outside the CDR3, is ETGVTQSPTHLIKTRGQQVTLRCSSQSGHNTVSWYQQALGQGPQFIFQYYREEENGRGNFPPRFSGLQFPNYSSELNVNALELDDSALYLCASSSGQGPNTGELFFGEGSRLTVL.

The rearrangement uses TRBV7-8 and TRBJ2-3, with unresolved D. V dropped 4 bases and J dropped 4 bases, with 9 bases sitting between them. This CDR3 has 13 residues. The germline V gene has CDR1 SGHVS and CDR2 FQNEAQ. CDR3 sequence (DNA): TGTGCCAGCAGCTCTGACTCCCCAGATACGCAGTATTTT. Its protein product is CASSSDSPDTQYF.

This rearrangement joins TRBV7-3 to TRBJ1-5, with D uncertain. This CDR3 spans 14 amino acids. Germline lookup yields CDR1 SGHTA and CDR2 FQGTGA. Trimming left V 1 base short and J 6 bases short, with 10 bases between. CDR3 sequence: CASSLSGSGQPQHF. In nucleotides, the CDR3 is TGTGCCAGCAGCTTAAGCGGGTCGGGTCAGCCCCAGCATTTT.

The chain is built from TRBV2 and TRBJ1-2; D is ambiguous. This CDR3 spans 12 amino acids. The germline V and J ends were trimmed by 6 bases and 7 bases, with 12 bases remaining between them. The germline V gene encodes CDR1 SNHLY and CDR2 FYNNEI. DNA for the CDR3: TGTGCCAGCAGGGTCGACATGGGTGGCTACACCTTC. It yields the protein CASRVDMGGYTF.

The chain links TRBV4-1 to TRBJ2-7; the match to TRBD2 covers 7 bases. Germline CDR1 is MGHRA and CDR2 is YSYEKL. The trim removed 1 base at V and 0 bases at J, leaving 9 bases unmatched. The CDR3 totals 17 residues. The chain's CDR3 is CASSQASRASGSYEQYF. CDR3 DNA: TGCGCCAGCAGCCAAGCGTCTAGGGCTAGCGGCTCCTACGAGCAGTACTTC.

In its sample, this clone is large (0.1 to 1%). The rearrangement links TRBV4-2 to TRBJ2-3; D gene ambiguous. Between the trimmed V and J ends, which lost 1 base and 1 base, there was a span of 9 bases. CDR1 is LGHNA and CDR2 is YNFKEQ in the germline V gene. The CDR3 sequence is 15 residues long. The CDR3 DNA sequence: TGTGCCAGCAGCCAAGGGAGAGAGGGCACAGATACGCAGTATTTT. This sequence encodes CASSQGREGTDTQYF.

The chain employs TRBV15 and TRBJ2-5, with D possibly matching TRBD1 (5 bases). The CDR3 covers 16 residues. Trimming pared 0 bases from V and 3 bases from J, leaving 14 bases between. Per the germline V gene, CDR1 is LNHNV and CDR2 is YYDKDF (reference sequence). The CDR3 here is CATSRDFDSLKETQYF. The CDR3 DNA reads TGTGCCACCAGCAGAGATTTTGACAGCCTTAAAGAGACCCAGTACTTC. The full variable domain, in which reference TRBV15 and TRBJ2-5 provide the parts outside the CDR3, is DAMVIQNPRYQVTQFGKPVTLSCSQTLNHNVMYWYQQKSSQAPKLLFHYYDKDFNNEADTPDNFQSRRPNTSFCFLDIRSPGLGDTAMYLCATSRDFDSLKETQYFGPGTRLLVL.

This clone occurred a few times. The chain carries TRBV27 and TRBJ1-5, with D perhaps matching TRBD1 (5 bases). CDR3 size: 15 residues. Trimming pared 7 bases from V and 6 bases from J, leaving 19 bases between. Germline CDR1 MNHEY, CDR2 SMNVEV (reference sequence). The chain's CDR3 is CASTYPWQGGQPQHF. CDR3 nucleotides: TGTGCCAGCACATACCCGTGGCAGGGTGGTCAGCCCCAGCATTTT.

The chain combines TRBV9 with TRBJ2-7, with D unresolved. In germline, CDR1 is SGDLS, CDR2 YYNGEE. The CDR3 covers 13 residues. The V gene lost 4 bases and the J gene lost 0 bases, with 8 bases spanning the gap. The CDR3 reads CASSRRASYEQYF. CDR3 nucleotides: TGTGCCAGCAGCCGGAGAGCCTCCTACGAGCAGTACTTC.

V gene TRBV7-3 combines with J gene TRBJ2-1; 8 bases are a match to TRBD2. V was pared by 5 bases and J by 6 bases, with 9 bases of the junction left unmatched. The CDR3 has 15 residues. CDR1 and CDR2 (germline): SGHTA, FQGTGA. In DNA form, the CDR3 reads TGTGCCAGCAGCACCCATAGCGGGACGTTCAATGAGCAGTTCTTC. It codes for CASSTHSGTFNEQFF.

The chain joins TRBV5-1 to TRBJ1-1; the D gene is possibly TRBD1 (5 bases). Trimming took off 3 bases at V and 5 bases at J, with 17 bases between the two ends. From germline, CDR1 is SGHRS and CDR2 YFSETQ. This CDR3 is built from 15 residues. The CDR3 spells CASSSRKGVETEAFF. CDR3 DNA sequence: TGCGCCAGCAGCTCGAGAAAAGGGGTGGAAACTGAAGCTTTCTTT.

The CDR3 region is CASSQGLGLAGESTDTQYF. The CDR3 DNA follows: TGTGCCAGCAGCCAGGGTCTGGGACTAGCGGGAGAAAGCACAGATACGCAGTATTTT. The V gene is TRBV4-2, the J gene TRBJ2-3, with 14 bases aligning to TRBD2. The CDR3 covers 19 residues. The V gene end was trimmed by 3 bases and the J gene end by 0 bases; junction bases not matched to a gene: 8. From germline, CDR1 is LGHNA and CDR2 YNFKEQ.

J is TRBJ1-3 and V is TRBV5-1; tentatively, D is TRBD1 (5 bases). The CDR3 length is 16 residues. V shed 1 base and J shed 2 bases, with 13 bases lying between them. Germline V gene data show CDR1 as SGHRS and CDR2 as YFSETQ. CDR3 amino acids: CASSLSGGDPGNTIYF. The CDR3 DNA reads TGCGCCAGCAGCTTGAGTGGGGGGGACCCTGGAAACACCATATATTTT.

The chain joins TRBV4-2 to TRBJ2-2, with 8 nucleotides matching TRBD2. The J segment lost 3 bases and the V segment lost 3 bases, leaving 6 bases of the junction unmatched. The CDR3 has 16 residues. In germline, CDR1 is LGHNA, CDR2 YNFKEQ. This chain's CDR3 is CASSHRKLADTGELFF. CDR3 sequence (DNA): TGTGCCAGCAGCCATCGGAAACTAGCGGACACCGGGGAGCTGTTTTTT.

This clone was observed once. The chain combines TRBV28 with TRBJ2-7, with a weak D call TRBD1 (6 bases). The V gene's germline CDR1 is MDHEN and CDR2 SYDVKM. V gave up 6 bases and J gave up 1 base, with 16 bases separating them. The CDR3 totals 15 residues. In DNA, the CDR3 is TGTGCCAGCAGGGAACAGGGCCCTACTTCCTACGAGCAGTACTTC. It yields the protein CASREQGPTSYEQYF.

The chain recombines TRBV6-5 with TRBJ1-5; TRBD1 might be the D (6 bases). The germline CDR1 and CDR2 sequences are MNHEY and SVGAGI. CDR3 length equals 14 residues. The V end lost 6 bases, the J end lost 4 bases, and 13 bases lay between the germline ends. The CDR3 sequence is CASRAGGRNQPQHF. The CDR3 DNA follows: TGTGCCAGCAGGGCCGGGGGCAGGAATCAGCCCCAGCATTTT.